A selection of T cell receptor beta chains follows, all from one sample in a study of T cells in Graves' hyperthyroidism and ophthalmopathy. TCRdb reprocessed the multiplex PCR reads with MiXCR, giving one entry per CDR3 protein. The sample yields approximately 590,000 distinct CDR3 sequences, 15% to 18% seen once. What was sequenced was blood. The receptors were gathered from a woman aged 25-40 years with Graves' hyperthyroidism. Both conserved end residues are trimmed from each CDR3.

j_gene,v_gene,CDR3aa
TRBJ2-1,TRBV10-3,AISQTRITGPSSYNEQF
TRBJ2-3,TRBV29-1,SVEAWTSDTQY
TRBJ1-1,TRBV25-1,ASSGTGEWYTEAF
TRBJ2-5,TRBV6-1,ASRNLLRDRGQETQY
TRBJ2-5,TRBV7-7,ASSFRGRGLETQY
TRBJ1-5,TRBV15,ATSLYRAQPQH
TRBJ2-3,TRBV7-2,ASSLASGRLDTQY
TRBJ2-7,TRBV7-9,ASSQAGQWASGESYEQY
TRBJ2-7,TRBV19,ASPRTRVEQY
-,TRBV20-1,SARDHGQGDNEQY
TRBJ1-2,TRBV30,AWSTVVLYGYT
TRBJ1-1,TRBV9,ASSPPGGIEAF
TRBJ2-1,TRBV5-1,ASVGQVYNEQF
TRBJ2-3,TRBV27,ASSLLAGVTDTQY
TRBJ1-3,TRBV6-5,ASSYGQGALGNTIY
TRBJ1-2,TRBV7-2,ASSTYRVNGYGYT
TRBJ2-3,TRBV27,ASRSQGDTQY
TRBJ2-2,TRBV24-1,ATGGRGATGELF
TRBJ2-3,TRBV19,ASSTDVTDTQY
TRBJ2-3,TRBV3-1,ASSPRRQSLDTQY